Listed here are 4 T cell receptor beta chains from one sample, sequenced in a study of tumor-infiltrating lymphocytes in primary liver carcinoma. Starting from about 0.5 ug of total RNA, TCR beta cDNA was produced with a primer in the constant region. Employing slightly modified ARM-PCR, three nested multiplex PCR rounds were run, and these gave rise to the TCR beta libraries. TRBV1-TRBV30 forward primers and a C-beta reverse primer were used in the first two PCR rounds, which each ran for 9 to 10 cycles. TCRdb analysed the multiplex PCR reads with MiXCR anew, one entry per CDR3 protein. The sample lists about 310,000 distinct CDR3 sequences; nearly 60% were seen once. Extraction also yielded germline DNA, while blood RNA was obtained from unsorted whole blood. Sequences were obtained from peripheral blood. Every receptor here comes from a woman aged 25 to 45 with primary liver carcinoma and hepatitis B virus infection.

This clonotype is a singleton in its sample. The rearrangement links TRBV12-3 or TRBV12-4 to TRBJ2-1; D unclear. The length of the CDR3 is 16 residues. Trimming shortened V by 8 bases and J by 0 bases, and 17 bases separated the two germline ends. The CDR3 reads CASSQEYTISYNEQFF. DNA for the CDR3: TGTGCCAGCTCTCAGGAGTACACCATCTCCTACAATGAGCAGTTCTTC.

This clonotype was detected a few times. This chain links TRBV6-5 with TRBJ2-7; 9 positions agree with TRBD1. The germline V gene encodes CDR1 MNHEY and CDR2 SVGAGI. J was trimmed by 4 bases and V by 4 bases; bases with no gene match: 8. The CDR3 runs to 15 residues. The CDR3 is CASSLTGTGSYEQYF. The CDR3 nucleotides read TGTGCCAGCAGTTTAACCGGGACAGGGTCTTACGAGCAGTACTTC.

As regards this clonotype: The junction departs from the called germline gene at one end, perhaps through a read error. This sequence joins TRBV14 and TRBJ2-1, with D unresolved. There are 15 residues in the CDR3. Germline V gene data show CDR1 as SGHDN and CDR2 as FVKESK. This chain's CDR3 is CASSQATLWGKELFF. CDR3 bases: TGTGCCAGCAGCCAAGCAACCTTGTGGGGAAAAGAGCTGTTCTTC.

On this clonotype: A much larger clone lies one base from this, so it may be a read error. The V and J genes are TRBV29-1 and TRBJ2-5; TRBD2 matches 7 bases. Germline V gene data show CDR1 as SQVTM and CDR2 as ANQGSEA. The CDR3 loop spans 13 amino acids. V lost 5 bases, J lost 1 base, and 4 bases stayed unmatched. The CDR3 is CSVTGGGQETQYF. The DNA of the CDR3 is TGCAGCGTTACAGGCGGGGGCCAAGAGACCCAGTACTTC.